This T cell receptor beta chain emerged from a study of blood T cell repertoires in COVID-19. Germline CDR1 LGHNA, CDR2 YNFKEQ. The length of the CDR3 is 16 residues. Trimming pared 4 bases from V and 2 bases from J, leaving 14 bases between. Data came from immunoSEQ multiplex PCR; TCRdb stores just in-frame clones and leaves some out. The sample lists approximately 230,000 clones; around 86% were seen once. Sequenced sample: peripheral blood. The gene calls are TRBV4-2 and TRBJ1-4; D may be TRBD1 (5 bases). The clonotype was recovered from a man younger than 45 who had recovered from COVID-19. The CDR3 DNA reads as TGTGCCAGCAGCCCTTCCCCAGGGAGGACTAATGAAAAACTGTTTTTT. Translated, it gives CASSPSPGRTNEKLFF.